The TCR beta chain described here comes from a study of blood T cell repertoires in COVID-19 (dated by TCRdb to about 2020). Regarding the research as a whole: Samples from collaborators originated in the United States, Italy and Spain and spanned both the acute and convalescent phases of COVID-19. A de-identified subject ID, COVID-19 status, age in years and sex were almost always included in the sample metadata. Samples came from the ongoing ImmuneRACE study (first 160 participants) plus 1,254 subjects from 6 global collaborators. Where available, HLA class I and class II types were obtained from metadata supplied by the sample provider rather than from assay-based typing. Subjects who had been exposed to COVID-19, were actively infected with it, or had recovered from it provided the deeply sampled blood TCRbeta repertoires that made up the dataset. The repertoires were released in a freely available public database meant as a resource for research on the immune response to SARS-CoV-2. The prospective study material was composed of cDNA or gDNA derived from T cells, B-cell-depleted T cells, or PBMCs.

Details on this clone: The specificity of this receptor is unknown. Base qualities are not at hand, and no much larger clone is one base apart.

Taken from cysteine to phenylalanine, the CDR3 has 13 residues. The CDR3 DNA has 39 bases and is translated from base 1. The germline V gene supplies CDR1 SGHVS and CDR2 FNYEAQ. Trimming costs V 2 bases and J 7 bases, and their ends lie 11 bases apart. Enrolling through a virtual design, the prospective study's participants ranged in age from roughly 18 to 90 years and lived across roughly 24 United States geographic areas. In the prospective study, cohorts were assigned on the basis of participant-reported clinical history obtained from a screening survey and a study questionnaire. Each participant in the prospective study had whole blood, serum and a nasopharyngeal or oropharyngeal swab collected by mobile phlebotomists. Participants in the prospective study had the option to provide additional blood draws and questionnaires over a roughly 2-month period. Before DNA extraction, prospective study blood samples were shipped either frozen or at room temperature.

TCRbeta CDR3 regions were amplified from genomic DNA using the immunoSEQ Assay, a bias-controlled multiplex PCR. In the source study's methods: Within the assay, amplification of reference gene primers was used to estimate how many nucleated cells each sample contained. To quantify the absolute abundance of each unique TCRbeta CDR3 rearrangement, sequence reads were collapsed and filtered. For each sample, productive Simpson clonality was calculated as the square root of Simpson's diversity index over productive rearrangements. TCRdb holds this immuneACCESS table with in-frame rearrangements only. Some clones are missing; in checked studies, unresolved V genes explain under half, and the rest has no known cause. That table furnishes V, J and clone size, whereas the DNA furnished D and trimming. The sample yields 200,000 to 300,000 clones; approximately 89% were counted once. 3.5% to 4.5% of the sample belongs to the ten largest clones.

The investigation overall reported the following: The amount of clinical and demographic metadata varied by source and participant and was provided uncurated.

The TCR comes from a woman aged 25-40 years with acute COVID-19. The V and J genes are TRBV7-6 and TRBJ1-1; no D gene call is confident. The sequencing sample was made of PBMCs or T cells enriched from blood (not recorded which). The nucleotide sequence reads TGTGCCAGCAGCTTACGGCCCTCGGGTGAAGCTTTCTTT. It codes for CASSLRPSGEAFF.